Sequencing of this T cell receptor (beta chain) was carried out in a study of shared clonotypes between healthy human individuals. The CDR3 runs 18 residues. Germline V gene data show CDR1 as SGHRS and CDR2 as YFSETQ. Trimming at V came to 4 bases and at J to 4 bases, leaving 10 bases not matched to a gene. In regard to this clone: Its antigen is not known.

Using immunoSEQ multiplex PCR, the repertoire was profiled, and TCRdb retains in-frame clones only, with some absent. The sample includes roughly 2.2 million clones, roughly 93% seen only once; the top ten take 0.39%. Whole-study results and caveats: Some naive CD4 clonotypes, about 5.5%, turned up in common across a few donors. Generally, naive subsets came out with larger estimated richness than memory subsets.

This sequence joins TRBV5-1 and TRBJ2-3, with 15 positions matching TRBD2. Sequenced input: naive CD4+ T cells from PBMCs. Indicated subset: CD45RA+ positively selected. This TCR was recovered from a man younger than 35 in good health. Some clones in this sample may be carry-over from other donors' samples. The CDR3 spells CASSPGGLAGGSPDTQYF. CDR3 DNA: TGCGCCAGCAGCCCGGGGGGACTAGCGGGAGGTAGCCCAGATACGCAGTATTTT. The full variable domain, in which reference TRBV5-1 and TRBJ2-3 provide the parts outside the CDR3, is KAGVTQTPRYLIKTRGQQVTLSCSPISGHRSVSWYQQTPGQGLQFLFEYFSETQRNKGNFPGRFSGRQFSNSRSEMNVSTLELGDSALYLCASSPGGLAGGSPDTQYFGPGTRLTVL.